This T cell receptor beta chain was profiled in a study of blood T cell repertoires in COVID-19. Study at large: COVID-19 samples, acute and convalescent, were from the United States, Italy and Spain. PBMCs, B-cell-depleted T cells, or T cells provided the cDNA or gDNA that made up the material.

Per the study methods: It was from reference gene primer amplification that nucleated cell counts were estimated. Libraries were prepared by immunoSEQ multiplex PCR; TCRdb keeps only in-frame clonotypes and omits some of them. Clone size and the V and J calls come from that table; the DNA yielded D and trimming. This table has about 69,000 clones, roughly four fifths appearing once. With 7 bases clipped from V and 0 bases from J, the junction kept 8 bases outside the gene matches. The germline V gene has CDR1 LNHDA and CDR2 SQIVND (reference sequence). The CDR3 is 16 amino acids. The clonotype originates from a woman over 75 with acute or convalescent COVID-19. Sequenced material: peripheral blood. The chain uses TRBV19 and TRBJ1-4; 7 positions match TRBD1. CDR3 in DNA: TGTGCCAGTAACCAGGGGGTGGCTGCAACTAATGAAAAACTGTTTTTT. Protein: CASNQGVAATNEKLFF.